Reported below is one T cell receptor (beta chain). Its cognate antigen has yet to be identified. There are no base qualities to consult, and no much larger clone falls within one base. The CDR3 runs 15 amino acids, cysteine and phenylalanine included. Solely the CDR3 DNA is kept, with 45 bases framed from the first base. V and J lose 4 bases and 3 bases, and a span of 16 bases separates them. Taken from the germline V gene (reference sequence), the CDR1 and CDR2 loops are SGHNT and YYREEE. The donors were roughly 40 Caucasian individuals from Russia, aged roughly 6 to 100 years, who were systemically healthy. About 9.6 milliliters of peripheral blood were collected from each donor into EDTA-treated Vacutainer tubes. Ficoll-Paque density-gradient centrifugation was used to isolate PBMCs, with at least 6.5 million per sample. Trizol reagent was used to extract total RNA from the PBMCs, yielding at least 6 micrograms per sample. For every donor, an aliquot of PBMCs went through flow cytometry to measure the percentages of naive CD45RAhigh/CD27high T cells.

This sample was taken from a study of blood T cells in healthy people across ages (dated by TCRdb to 2014 to 2015). For context, the study as a whole: In model experiments, roughly one uniquely barcoded TCR beta cDNA molecule per two T cells was captured by template switching. Donors were grouped into four age groups: young (average about 15 years), middle-aged (39), aged (62) and long-lived (just over 80). For two donors (one aged 18 to 29 and one aged 80 or older), the study analyzed two additional independent replicas of 1 million unique cDNA reads from the same blood draw. Donors of different ages were randomly distributed across sequencing lanes to avoid experimental bias. Using deep sequencing normalized with unique cDNA molecular identifiers, the study measured how TCR beta repertoire diversity changes with age.

Results the study describes overall, beyond this receptor: Observed TCR beta diversity correlated strongly with the percentage of naive T cells measured by flow cytometry. Bulk unsorted PBMC profiling prevented conclusive comparison of naive and antigen-experienced compartments. The CMV infection status of donors was not known, potentially confounding age-related changes in expanded clonotypes. Estimates of total diversity based on one million sequenced T cells were considered lower bounds and underestimates. As age increased, observed TCR beta diversity per million T cells dropped in a roughly linear way, and a significant reduction was already evident by age about 40. Compared with the aged group, the long-lived group had more naive CD4+ T cells, fewer expanded clones and increased TCR diversity, suggesting age selection.

The library was built by means of 5' RACE. Instrument on record: Illumina HiSeq 2500. A second PCR of about 7 to 12 cycles was performed with a sample-barcoded 5' primer and a J-beta primer mix. A unique molecular identifier was introduced onto each TCR beta cDNA molecule by a template-switch 5' adaptor carrying 12 random nucleotides. Each sample yielded at least 3 million CDR3-containing paired-end reads. First-strand cDNA was synthesized from all RNA with the Mint cDNA synthesis kit, primed by a TRBC-specific oligonucleotide. All cDNA was treated with uracil-DNA glycosylase and then went through a first 18-cycle PCR with the universal primers M1SS and BC2_uni_R. On the study's bioinformatics: For normalization, 1 million high-quality reads were randomly selected from each sample, with every read carrying a distinct molecular identifier. Instead of being binned into consensus sequences, reads that shared molecular identifiers were thrown out. CDR3 identification, clonotype clustering and error correction used MiTCR with a Q25 quality threshold and the strictest error-elimination algorithm. Lower-bound total TCR beta diversity was estimated with a nonparametric unseen species model using Euler transformation. TCRdb cleaned the public reads at Q25 with fastp, built clones with MiXCR and kept in-frame beta chains. One record per CDR3 amino acid sequence lists the most common genes and DNA. These V and J calls derive from TCRdb rather than the authors' analysis. The sample table records hundreds of thousands of distinct CDR3 sequences; around 50% of these occur just once. The top ten clonotypes cover around a quarter of the sample.

The chain was built from TRBV5-4 and TRBJ1-2, with a tentative D gene TRBD1 over 6 matching bases. The source is a man in his forties in good health. Sequenced: blood. The DNA is as follows: TGTGCCAGCAGCCCCTTGCTCGGGACATACTATGGCTACACCTTC. Its protein product is CASSPLLGTYYGYTF.